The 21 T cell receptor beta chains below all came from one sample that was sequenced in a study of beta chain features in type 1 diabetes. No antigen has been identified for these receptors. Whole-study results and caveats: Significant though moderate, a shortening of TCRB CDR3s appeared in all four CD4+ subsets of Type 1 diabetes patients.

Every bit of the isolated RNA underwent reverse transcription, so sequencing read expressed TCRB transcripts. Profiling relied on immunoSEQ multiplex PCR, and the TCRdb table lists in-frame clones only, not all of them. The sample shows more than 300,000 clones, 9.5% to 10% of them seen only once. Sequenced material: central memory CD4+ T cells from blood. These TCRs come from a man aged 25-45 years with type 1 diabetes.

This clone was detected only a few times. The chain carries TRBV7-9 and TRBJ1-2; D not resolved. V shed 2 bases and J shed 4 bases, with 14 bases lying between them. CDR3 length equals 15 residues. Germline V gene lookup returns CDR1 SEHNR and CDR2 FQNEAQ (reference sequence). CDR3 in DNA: TGTGCCAGCAGCTTACCGTTCTCTCTGATCTATGGCTACACCTTC. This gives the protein CASSLPFSLIYGYTF.

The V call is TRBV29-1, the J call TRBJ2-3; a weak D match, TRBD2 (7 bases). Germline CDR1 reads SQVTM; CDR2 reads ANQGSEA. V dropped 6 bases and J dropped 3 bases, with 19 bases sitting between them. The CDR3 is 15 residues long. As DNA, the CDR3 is TGCAGCGTGGATAAAAGGGGGGGCTGGACAGATACGCAGTATTTT. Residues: CSVDKRGGWTDTQYF.

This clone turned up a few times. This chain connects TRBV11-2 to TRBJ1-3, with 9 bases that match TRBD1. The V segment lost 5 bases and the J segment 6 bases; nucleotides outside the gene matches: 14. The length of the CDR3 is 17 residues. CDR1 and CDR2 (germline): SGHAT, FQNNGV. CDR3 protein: CASSTPGTGSKENTIYF. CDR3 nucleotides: TGTGCCAGCAGCACCCCTGGGACAGGGTCTAAGGAAAACACCATATATTTT.

In nucleotides, the CDR3 is TGTGCCAGTAGTCCTCGGACAGCCACCTACGAGCAGTACTTC. The encoded protein is CASSPRTATYEQYF. The chain has TRBV19 and TRBJ2-7; perhaps TRBD1 as D (6 bases). Germline V gives CDR1 LNHDA, CDR2 SQIVND (reference sequence). V gave up 5 bases and J gave up 2 bases, with 13 bases separating them. The CDR3 contains 14 residues.

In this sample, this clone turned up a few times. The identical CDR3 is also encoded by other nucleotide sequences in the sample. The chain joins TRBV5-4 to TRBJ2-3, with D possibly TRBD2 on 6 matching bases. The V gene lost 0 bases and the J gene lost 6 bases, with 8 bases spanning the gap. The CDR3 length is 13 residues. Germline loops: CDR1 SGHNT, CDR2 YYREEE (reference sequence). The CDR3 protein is CASSLAGGDTQYF. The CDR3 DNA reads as TGTGCCAGCAGCTTGGCCGGAGGGGATACGCAGTATTTT.

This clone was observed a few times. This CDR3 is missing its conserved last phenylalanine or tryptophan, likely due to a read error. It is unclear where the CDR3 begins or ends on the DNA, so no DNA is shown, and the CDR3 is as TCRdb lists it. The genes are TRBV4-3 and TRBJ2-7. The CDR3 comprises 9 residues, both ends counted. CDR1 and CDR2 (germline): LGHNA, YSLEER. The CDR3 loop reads CASSQYGAR.

The CDR3 nucleotides read TGTGCCAGCACCACTCGACGGGACAGGGTTAACGAGCAGTACTTC. This sequence encodes CASTTRRDRVNEQYF. The rearrangement joins TRBV28 to TRBJ2-7, with 9 nucleotides matching TRBD1. From germline, CDR1 is MDHEN and CDR2 SYDVKM. The CDR3 has 15 residues. Germline trimming cut 7 bases from V and 5 bases from J; bases unmatched to any gene: 12.

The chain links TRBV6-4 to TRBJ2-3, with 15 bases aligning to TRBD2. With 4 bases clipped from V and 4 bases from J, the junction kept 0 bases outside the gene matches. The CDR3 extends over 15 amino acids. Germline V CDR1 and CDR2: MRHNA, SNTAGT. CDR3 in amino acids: CASSGTSGRADTQYF. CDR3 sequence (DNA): TGTGCCAGCAGTGGGACTAGCGGGAGGGCAGATACGCAGTATTTT.

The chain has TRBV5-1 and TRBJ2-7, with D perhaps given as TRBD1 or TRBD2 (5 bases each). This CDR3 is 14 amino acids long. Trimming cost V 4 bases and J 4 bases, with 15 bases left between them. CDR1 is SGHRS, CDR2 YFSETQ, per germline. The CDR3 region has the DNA TGCGCCAGCAGCCCGGGGCCCTGGGAGTACGAGCAGTACTTC. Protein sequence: CASSPGPWEYEQYF. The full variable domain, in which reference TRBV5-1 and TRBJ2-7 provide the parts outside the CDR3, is KAGVTQTPRYLIKTRGQQVTLSCSPISGHRSVSWYQQTPGQGLQFLFEYFSETQRNKGNFPGRFSGRQFSNSRSEMNVSTLELGDSALYLCASSPGPWEYEQYFGPGTRLTVT.

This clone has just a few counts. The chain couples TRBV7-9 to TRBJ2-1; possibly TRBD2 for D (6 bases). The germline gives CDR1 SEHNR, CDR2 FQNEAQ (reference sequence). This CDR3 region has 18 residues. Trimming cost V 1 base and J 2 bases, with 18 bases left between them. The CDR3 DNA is TGTGCCAGCAGCTTAGATCAAGGCGGGACGGGTACCTACAATGAGCAGTTCTTC. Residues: CASSLDQGGTGTYNEQFF.

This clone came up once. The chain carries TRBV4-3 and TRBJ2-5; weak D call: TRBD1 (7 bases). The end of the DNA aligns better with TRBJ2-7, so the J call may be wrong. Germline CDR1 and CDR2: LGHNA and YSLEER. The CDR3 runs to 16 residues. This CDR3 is CASSQKHTGEAYEQYF. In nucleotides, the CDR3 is TGCGCCAGCAGCCAAAAACATACAGGGGAGGCGTACGAGCAGTACTTC.

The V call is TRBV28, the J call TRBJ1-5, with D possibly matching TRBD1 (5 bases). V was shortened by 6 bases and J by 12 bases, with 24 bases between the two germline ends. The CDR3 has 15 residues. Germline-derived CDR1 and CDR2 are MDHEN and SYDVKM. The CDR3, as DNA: TGTGCCAGCAGAACCACATTGGGGGGAGGGTCGTACCAGCATTTT. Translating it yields CASRTTLGGGSYQHF.

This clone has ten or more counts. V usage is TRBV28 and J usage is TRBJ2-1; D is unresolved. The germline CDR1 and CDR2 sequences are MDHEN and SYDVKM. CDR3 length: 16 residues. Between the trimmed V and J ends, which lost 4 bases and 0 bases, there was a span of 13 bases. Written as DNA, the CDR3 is TGTGCCAGCAGTTCGGCCAGTTGGAGCTCCTACAATGAGCAGTTCTTC. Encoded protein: CASSSASWSSYNEQFF.

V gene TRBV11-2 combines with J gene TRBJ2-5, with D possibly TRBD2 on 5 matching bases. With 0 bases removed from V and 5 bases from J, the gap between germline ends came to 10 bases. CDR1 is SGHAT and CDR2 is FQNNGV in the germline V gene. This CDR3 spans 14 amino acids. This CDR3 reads CASSLDGLGETQYF. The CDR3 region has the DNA TGTGCCAGCAGCTTAGACGGACTGGGGGAGACCCAGTACTTC.

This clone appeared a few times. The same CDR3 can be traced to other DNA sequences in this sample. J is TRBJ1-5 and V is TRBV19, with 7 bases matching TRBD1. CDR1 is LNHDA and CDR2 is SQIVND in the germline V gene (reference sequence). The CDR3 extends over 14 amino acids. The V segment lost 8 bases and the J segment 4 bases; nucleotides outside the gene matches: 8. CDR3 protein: CASSMGQLNQPQHF. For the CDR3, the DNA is TGTGCCAGTTCCATGGGACAGCTGAATCAGCCCCAGCATTTT.

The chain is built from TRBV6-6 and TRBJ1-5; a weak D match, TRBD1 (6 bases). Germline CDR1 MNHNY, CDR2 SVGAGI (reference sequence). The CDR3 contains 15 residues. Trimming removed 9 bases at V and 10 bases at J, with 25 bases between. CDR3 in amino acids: CASSEMDSRLGPQHF. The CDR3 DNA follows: TGTGCCAGTTCTGAGATGGACAGCCGATTGGGACCCCAGCATTTT.

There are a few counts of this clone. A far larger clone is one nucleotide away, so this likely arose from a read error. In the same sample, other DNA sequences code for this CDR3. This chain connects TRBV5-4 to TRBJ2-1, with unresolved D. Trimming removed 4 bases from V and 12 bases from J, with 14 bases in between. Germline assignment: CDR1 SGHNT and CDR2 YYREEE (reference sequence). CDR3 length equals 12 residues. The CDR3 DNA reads TGTGCCAGCAGCCAAGAGATGAGCGCGCAGTTCTTC. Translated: CASSQEMSAQFF.

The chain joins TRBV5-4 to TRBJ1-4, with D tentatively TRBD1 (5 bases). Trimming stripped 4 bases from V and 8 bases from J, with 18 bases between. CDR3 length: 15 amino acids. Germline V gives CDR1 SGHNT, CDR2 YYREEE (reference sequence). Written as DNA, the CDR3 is TGTGCCAGCAGCGGGGATAAGGACATCCGCGAAAAACTGTTTTTT. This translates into CASSGDKDIREKLFF.

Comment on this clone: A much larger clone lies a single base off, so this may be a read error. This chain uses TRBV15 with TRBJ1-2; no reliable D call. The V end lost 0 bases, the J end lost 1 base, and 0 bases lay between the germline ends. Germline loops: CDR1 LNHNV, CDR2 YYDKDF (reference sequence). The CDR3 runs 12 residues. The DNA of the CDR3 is TGTGCCACCAGCAGAGATAACTATGGCTACACCTTC. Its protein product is CATSRDNYGYTF.

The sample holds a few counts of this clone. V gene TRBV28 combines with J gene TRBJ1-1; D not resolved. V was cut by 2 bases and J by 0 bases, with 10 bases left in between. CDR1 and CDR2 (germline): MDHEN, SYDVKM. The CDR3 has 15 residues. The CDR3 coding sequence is TGTGCCAGCAGTTTAATGGGCAGATTGAACACTGAAGCTTTCTTT. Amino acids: CASSLMGRLNTEAFF.

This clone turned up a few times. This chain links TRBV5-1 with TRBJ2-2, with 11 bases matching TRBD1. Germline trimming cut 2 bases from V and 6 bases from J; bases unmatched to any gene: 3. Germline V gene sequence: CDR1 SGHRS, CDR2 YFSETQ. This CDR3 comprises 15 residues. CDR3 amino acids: CASSLPGQGAGELFF. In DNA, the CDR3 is TGCGCCAGCAGCTTACCGGGACAGGGGGCCGGGGAGCTGTTTTTT.